This T cell receptor beta chain was found in a study of regulatory T cells in long-lasting Graves disease. The sample's time point: newly diagnosed GD, antithyroid drugs for less than 3 months. PBMCs provided the RNA from which the TCR library was made. This clonotype came up many times. CDR3 regions were amplified by Arm-PCR using iRepertoire HTBI primers to build TCR beta libraries. TCRdb re-called the multiplex PCR reads with MiXCR, one entry per CDR3 protein. The sample lists roughly 380,000 distinct CDR3 sequences, 15% to 20% occurring once. These data were also filed under a second study, of T cells in Graves' hyperthyroidism and ophthalmopathy.

This TCR was sampled from a middle-aged man with Graves disease. The material was peripheral blood mononuclear cells (PBMCs), obtained at new diagnosis, from a patient treated with antithyroid drugs.

CDR3 region: CSASEGNSYNEQFF. CDR3 bases: TGCAGTGCTAGTGAGGGGAACTCCTACAATGAGCAGTTCTTC. The chain combines TRBV20-1 with TRBJ2-1; perhaps D is TRBD1 or TRBD2 (5 bases each). The CDR3 spans 14 residues. Germline CDR1 and CDR2: DFQATT and SNEGSKA (reference sequence). V was shortened by 3 bases and J by 0 bases, with 9 bases between the two germline ends.